The subject of this entry is one TCR beta chain. Use of 60 Vbeta and 13 Jbeta primers characterized the PCR. TCRdb keeps only in-frame clones here, not all; method: immunoSEQ multiplex PCR. The repertoire includes approximately 160,000 clones, about four fifths of them detected once, and roughly 0.38% sits in the top ten. The data originate from a study of cytomegalovirus exposure and HLA in healthy donors. The sequenced sample consisted of PBMCs. This TCR was sampled from a boy aged 2-9 years in good health and CMV-seronegative.

The CDR3 coding sequence is TGTGCCAGCAGCCAAGATCTCCCGGGGTTGCTCGGCGGGGAGCTGTTTTTT. It translates to CASSQDLPGLLGGELFF. The chain is built from TRBV4-2 and TRBJ2-2; D possibly corresponds to TRBD2 (5 bases). The CDR3 consists of 17 residues. Germline V CDR1 and CDR2: LGHNA, YNFKEQ. The V end was cut by 0 bases, the J end by 7 bases, with 18 bases between.